Listed below are T cell receptor beta chains from one sample, sequenced in a study of immune heterogeneity within non-small cell lung tumors. TCRdb reprocessed the multiplex PCR reads with MiXCR, giving one entry per CDR3 protein. Altogether some 11,000 distinct CDR3 sequences are present, 25% to 35% being singletons, with the ten largest covering roughly 8.1%. Input material: lung tumor tissue. Source of these receptors: a woman aged 60-75 years with non-small cell lung cancer. Both conserved end residues are part of each CDR3. A D gene is named only where the DNA matches it firmly. The size entry is marked missing in some rows and otherwise reads once, few, many or a size class.

TGTGCCAGCAGCTCGAGCGGGAGGGCCGCGGGTTACAATGAGCAGTTCTTC	CASSSSGRAAGYNEQFF	TRBJ2-1	TRBD2	few	TRBV7-6
TGTGCCAGCAGTCCTACTTACCTGACCAGTGGGGTCAAAGAGACCCAGTACTTC	CASSPTYLTSGVKETQYF	TRBJ2-5	NA	many	TRBV28
TGTGCCAGCAGTGTACAGGGATCTGGAGGCAACACCATATATTTT	CASSVQGSGGNTIYF	TRBJ1-3	NA	medium-sized	TRBV6-1
TGTGCCAGCAGCTTAGCGGCGAGTAGCGGGAGGCGGGGGGAGCAGTTCTTC	CASSLAASSGRRGEQFF	TRBJ2-1	TRBD2	NA	TRBV7-2
TGTGCCAGCAGTCCGGACTATGACACTGAAGCTTTCTTT	CASSPDYDTEAFF	TRBJ1-1	NA	many	TRBV27
TGCAGTGCTAAAGACGGTACCTACGAGCAGTACTTC	CSAKDGTYEQYF	TRBJ2-7	NA	once	TRBV20-1
TGTGCCAGCTCAAGACCGGGACAGGGACGGACCCAGTACTTC	CASSRPGQGRTQYF	TRBJ2-5	TRBD1	NA	TRBV18
TGTGCCAGCTCGAAGATCGGGAACACTGAAGCTTTCTTT	CASSKIGNTEAFF	TRBJ1-1	NA	medium-sized	TRBV13
TGTGCCAGCAGCTCTCACGGGAGGAGCCTTAACACTGAAGCTTTCTTT	CASSSHGRSLNTEAFF	TRBJ1-1	NA	NA	TRBV5-5
TGTGCCAGCTCATTTACAGGGAATCCAAACACCGGGGAGCTGTTTTTT	CASSFTGNPNTGELFF	TRBJ2-2	NA	many	TRBV18
TGCAGCGTTCGCGGCTCAGCCTACGAGCAGTACTTC	CSVRGSAYEQYF	TRBJ2-7	NA	medium-sized	TRBV29-1
TGCGCCAGCAGCTTAAGGACAGGGGGCGCATATACGCAGTATTTT	CASSLRTGGAYTQYF	TRBJ2-3	TRBD1	medium-sized	TRBV5-1
TGTGCCATCAGTGGCTCCTCGGCGTCTAGCACAGATACGCAGTATTTT	CAISGSSASSTDTQYF	TRBJ2-3	NA	few	TRBV10-3
TGTGCCAGCAGCTTGGCCGGGCAGGGGTCGGGAAACACCATATATTTT	CASSLAGQGSGNTIYF	TRBJ1-3	NA	NA	TRBV5-6
TGCGCCAGCAGCTTTTACGCCGGGACTAGTTTCGAGCAGTACTTC	CASSFYAGTSFEQYF	TRBJ2-7	TRBD2	medium-sized	TRBV5-1
TGTGCCAGCACCAGAGCAGGGTATGGGCAGCCCCAGCATTTT	CASTRAGYGQPQHF	TRBJ1-5	NA	NA	TRBV6-2/TRBV6-3
TGTGCCAGCAGGTGGGACTTGAACACCGGGGAGCTGTTTTTT	CASRWDLNTGELFF	TRBJ2-2	NA	many	TRBV7-8
TGCAGCGTTGTCAGCTCAACCACCGGGGAGCTGTTTTTT	CSVVSSTTGELFF	TRBJ2-2	NA	NA	TRBV29-1
TGCAGTGCTTTCGACCGGTGGGCAAGTGAAAAACTGTTTTTT	CSAFDRWASEKLFF	TRBJ1-4	NA	many	TRBV20-1
TGTGCCCGGGTCGACGGAAACAAAAACATTCAGTACTTC	CARVDGNKNIQYF	TRBJ2-4	NA	many	TRBV30
TGCGCCAGCAGCTCCGGACAGGGTGGGACCACAGATACGCAGTATTTT	CASSSGQGGTTDTQYF	TRBJ2-3	TRBD1	NA	TRBV5-1
TGTGCCAGCAGCGTAGGGTTTGGGGGGGAGACGAACTACGAGCAGTACTTC	CASSVGFGGETNYEQYF	TRBJ2-7	TRBD2	many	TRBV3-1
TGTGCCACCCGGCGTGGAGTATCCTACAATAAGCAGTTCTTC	CATRRGVSYNKQFF	TRBJ2-1	NA	NA	TRBV12-3/TRBV12-4
TGTGCCAGCAGTTCGGGACAAAACACCGGGGAGCTGTTTTTT	CASSSGQNTGELFF	TRBJ2-2	NA	many	TRBV12-3/TRBV12-4
TGTGCCACCAGTGAGAGGACCGACGGTCCGGCTGACAATGAGCAGTTCTTC	CATSERTDGPADNEQFF	TRBJ2-1	NA	NA	TRBV24-1
TGCGCCAGCAGCGCCCAGGTGGGGACTTTTAGCACAGATACGCAGTATTTT	CASSAQVGTFSTDTQYF	TRBJ2-3	NA	many	TRBV5-1
TGCAGTGCTAGAGGGCACCACTCCTACAATGAGCAGTTCTTC	CSARGHHSYNEQFF	TRBJ2-1	NA	many	TRBV20-1
TGTGCCAGCAGCGAACCAGGGGCGGTGGCTAACTATGGCTACACCTTC	CASSEPGAVANYGYTF	TRBJ1-2	NA	medium-sized	TRBV9
TGCGCCAGCAGCTTGGTCGGGGGGCTTAACACAGATACGCAGTATTTT	CASSLVGGLNTDTQYF	TRBJ2-3	NA	many	TRBV5-1
TGTGCCAGCAGTTTCGGGAACAGGGGCAATCAGCCCCAGCATTTT	CASSFGNRGNQPQHF	TRBJ1-5	NA	NA	TRBV28
TGTGCCATCAGTGAGCTATATGGACAGCCGAACACCGGGGAGCTGTTTTTT	CAISELYGQPNTGELFF	TRBJ2-2	NA	NA	TRBV10-3
TGTGCCAGCAGCTTTGATAGCAATCAGCCCCAGCATTTT	CASSFDSNQPQHF	TRBJ1-5	NA	NA	TRBV7-2
TGCAGTGCTTCGTGGGGGGGGGACGAGCAGTACTTC	CSASWGGDEQYF	TRBJ2-7	TRBD2	NA	TRBV20-1
TGTGCCAGCAGTGAATCAGGGGACAGCGTTACACCCCTCCACTTT	CASSESGDSVTPLHF	TRBJ1-6	TRBD1	medium-sized	TRBV6-1
TGTGCCAGCAGCCCCCCCTACGAGCAGTACTTC	CASSPPYEQYF	TRBJ2-7	NA	medium-sized	TRBV5-4
TGTGCCAGCAGCCAAGATGTCGGGGAGCTGTTTTTT	CASSQDVGELFF	TRBJ2-2	NA	NA	TRBV14
TGTGCCTGGAATGCAAGGGCTAGCGGGACTCCCTACGAGCAGTACTTC	CAWNARASGTPYEQYF	TRBJ2-7	TRBD2	medium-sized	TRBV30
TGCAGCGTTTGGGGTGGGAGGAACTATGGCTACACCTTC	CSVWGGRNYGYTF	TRBJ1-2	NA	NA	TRBV29-1
TGTGCCACCGAGGGACTAGCGGGTGTCGGTGAGCAGTTCTTC	CATEGLAGVGEQFF	TRBJ2-1	TRBD2	NA	TRBV24-1
TGTGCCAGTAGTACCCTCCCGCGGGACACGCAGTATTTT	CASSTLPRDTQYF	TRBJ2-3	NA	medium-sized	TRBV19
TGCAGTGCTAGGGGGGCTCGGGGCCCGATTCTCAATGAGCAGTTCTTC	CSARGARGPILNEQFF	TRBJ2-1	NA	few	TRBV20-1
TGTGCCAGCTCCAGGGACGGCCTCTCCTACGAGCAGTACTTC	CASSRDGLSYEQYF	TRBJ2-7	NA	many	TRBV6-4
TGTGCCAGCTCACCGGGCCGCGGGAGAATCAACGAGCAGTACTTC	CASSPGRGRINEQYF	TRBJ2-7	TRBD2	many	TRBV18
TGTGCCAGCAGCGCTACAGGGGGCTTCTATGGCTACACCTTC	CASSATGGFYGYTF	TRBJ1-2	TRBD1	many	TRBV9
TGTGTCAGCAGTCAAAAGAGCGTGAGCTCCTACGAGCAGTACTTC	CVSSQKSVSSYEQYF	TRBJ2-7	NA	medium-sized	TRBV27
TGTGCCAGTAGCAATAGCGGGAGGGCTAGCGAGCAGTACTTC	CASSNSGRASEQYF	TRBJ2-7	TRBD2	medium-sized	TRBV19
TGTGCCAGTAGTATAGATCAGGAACTAGCGGGAGGAACGCAGTATTTT	CASSIDQELAGGTQYF	TRBJ2-3	TRBD2	many	TRBV19
TGCGCCAGCAGCCGTGAGAGCACAGATACGCAGTATTTT	CASSRESTDTQYF	TRBJ2-3	NA	NA	TRBV5-1
TGCAGTGCTAGGGGACAGGGGGCGAGGGAGAAGTTCTTC	CSARGQGAREKFF	TRBJ2-1	TRBD1	NA	TRBV20-1
TGCGCCAGCAGCTTGGGGGGCTGGAGGGACCAAGAGACCCAGTACTTC	CASSLGGWRDQETQYF	TRBJ2-5	NA	NA	TRBV5-1
TGCAGTGCTATTCGGGACGGGCTTAACATTCAGTACTTC	CSAIRDGLNIQYF	TRBJ2-4	NA	NA	TRBV20-1
TGTGCCAGCAGACCGACAGGGGATCAGCCCCAGCATTTT	CASRPTGDQPQHF	TRBJ1-5	TRBD1	many	TRBV27
TGCAGCGTTGTGAGGGGGCTCTTCATGGAGCAGTACTTC	CSVVRGLFMEQYF	TRBJ2-7	TRBD1	many	TRBV29-1
TGCAGCGTTGAAGACACAGTGAGGAATGAGCAGTTCTTC	CSVEDTVRNEQFF	TRBJ2-1	NA	NA	TRBV29-1
TGCAGTGCTAGTCTTTACGGGGGTAGCTCCTACAATGAGCAGTTCTTC	CSASLYGGSSYNEQFF	TRBJ2-1	NA	medium-sized	TRBV20-1
TGTGCCAGCAGTTCAGTAGCGGGCCCCCTCACAGATACGCATTATTTT	CASSSVAGPLTDTHYF	TRBJ2-3	TRBD2	NA	TRBV28
TGTGCCAGCAGTGACCCTGGACAGCACTATGGCTACACCTTC	CASSDPGQHYGYTF	TRBJ1-2	NA	NA	TRBV25-1